Below, 11 T cell receptor beta chains from the same sample are listed, as sequenced in a study of blood T cell repertoires in COVID-19 (dated by TCRdb to about 2020). Libraries were made using the immunoSEQ multiplex PCR assay. The clones in this table, taken by TCRdb from immuneACCESS, are in-frame only. Not every clone is retained; where verified, under half of the shortfall comes from an unresolved V gene, and the cause of the rest is unknown. The sample table shows around 100,000 clones, and approximately 92% are seen once. The ten largest clones add up to under 7.5% of the sample. Material for sequencing was peripheral blood. The receptors here all came from a man in his 70s with acute or convalescent COVID-19.

The V gene is TRBV19, the J gene TRBJ1-2, with a possible D match to TRBD1 (6 bases). CDR1 and CDR2 (germline): LNHDA, SQIVND (reference sequence). CDR3 length equals 13 residues. V was pared by 5 bases and J by 8 bases, with 15 bases between. The CDR3 spells CASSHTSGEGYTF. The CDR3 DNA reads as TGTGCCAGTAGTCACACCTCAGGGGAAGGCTACACCTTC. The full variable domain, completed using reference TRBV19 and TRBJ1-2, is DGGITQSPKYLFRKEGQNVTLSCEQNLNHDAMYWYRQDPGQGLRLIYYSQIVNDFQKGDIAEGYSVSREKKESFPLTVTSAQKNPTAFYLCASSHTSGEGYTFGSGTRLTVV.

This clone occurred a few times. The V and J genes are TRBV3-1 (or the pseudogene TRBV3-2) and TRBJ2-3; tentative D call: TRBD2 (5 bases). V was pared by 6 bases and J by 4 bases, with 11 bases between. Germline CDR1 and CDR2: LGHDT and YNNKEL (reference sequence). The CDR3 runs 13 residues. The CDR3 region is CASRQPGADTQYF. The CDR3 coding sequence is TGTGCCAGCAGGCAACCCGGGGCAGATACGCAGTATTTT.

The V gene is TRBV14, the J gene TRBJ1-6; D not resolved. Trimming left V 4 bases short and J 0 bases short, with 4 bases between. The V gene's germline CDR1 is SGHDN and CDR2 FVKESK. CDR3 length: 14 residues. The CDR3 protein is CASSLNSYNSPLHF. The CDR3 nucleotides read TGTGCCAGCAGCCTAAACTCCTATAATTCACCCCTCCACTTT.

This sequence joins TRBV11-2 and TRBJ2-7; 8 nucleotides agree with TRBD1. The CDR3 extends over 14 amino acids. The trim removed 6 bases at V and 5 bases at J, leaving 9 bases unmatched. Germline CDR1 SGHAT, CDR2 FQNNGV. The CDR3 DNA follows: TGTGCCAGCAGTTTGGGGACAGGTCTCCACGAGCAGTACTTC. The encoded protein is CASSLGTGLHEQYF. The full variable domain, its missing parts supplied by reference TRBV11-2 and TRBJ2-7, is EAGVAQSPRYKIIEKRQSVAFWCNPISGHATLYWYQQILGQGPKLLIQFQNNGVVDDSQLPKDRFSAERLKGVDSTLKIQPAKLEDSAVYLCASSLGTGLHEQYFGPGTRLTVT.

The chain joins TRBV27 to TRBJ1-6; TRBD1 agrees at 7 bases. Germline V lookup: CDR1 MNHEY, CDR2 SMNVEV (reference sequence). Germline trimming cut 3 bases from V and 7 bases from J; bases unmatched to any gene: 9. The CDR3 sequence is 16 residues long. The CDR3 sequence: CASSFLQGKRNSPLHF. In DNA form, the CDR3 reads TGTGCCAGCAGTTTCCTACAGGGGAAAAGGAATTCACCCCTCCACTTT.

The rearrangement links TRBV19 to TRBJ2-1, with 9 bases fitting TRBD1. Germline V gene data show CDR1 as LNHDA and CDR2 as SQIVND (reference sequence). With V trimmed by 5 bases and J by 4 bases, 9 bases remained unmatched. The CDR3 is 16 residues long. The CDR3, as DNA: TGTGCCAGTAGTTGGTGGGGACAGGGAAGATACAATGAGCAGTTCTTC. It yields the protein CASSWWGQGRYNEQFF.

CDR3 protein: CASFTGGSSYEQYF. CDR3 sequence (DNA): TGTGCCAGCTTTACGGGGGGTAGCTCCTACGAGCAGTACTTC. The chain carries TRBV7-8 and TRBJ2-7, with 7 bases that match TRBD2. The CDR3 length is 14 residues. Trimming took 8 bases from V and 0 from J; bases not matched to a gene: 7. From germline, CDR1 is SGHVS and CDR2 FQNEAQ.

V usage is TRBV4-1 and J usage is TRBJ2-1; D perhaps matches TRBD2 (6 bases). Trimming shortened V by 8 bases and J by 4 bases, and 15 bases separated the two germline ends. CDR3 length: 14 residues. Germline V gene lookup returns CDR1 MGHRA and CDR2 YSYEKL. The CDR3 DNA follows: TGCGCCAGCTTGAGCCGGGACTTTTACAATGAGCAGTTCTTC. It codes for CASLSRDFYNEQFF.

V and J are TRBV3-1 (or the pseudogene TRBV3-2) and TRBJ1-2; 8 positions match TRBD1. J was trimmed by 4 bases and V by 1 base; bases with no gene match: 2. Germline V lookup: CDR1 LGHDT, CDR2 YNNKEL (reference sequence). This CDR3 is built from 14 residues. The CDR3 DNA sequence: TGTGCCAGCAGCCAAGCGACAGGGGCCTATGGCTACACCTTC. Its translation is CASSQATGAYGYTF.

In DNA, the CDR3 is TGTGCCAGCGGGCATACCGGGGGGACCGGGGAGCTGTTTTTT. Translated, it gives CASGHTGGTGELFF. The chain combines TRBV3-1 (or the pseudogene TRBV3-2) with TRBJ2-2; 7 bases fit TRBD2. Germline V gene data show CDR1 as LGHDT and CDR2 as YNNKEL (reference sequence). This CDR3 comprises 14 residues. The J segment lost 5 bases and the V segment lost 8 bases, leaving 8 bases of the junction unmatched.

This clone was recorded once. The chain uses TRBV6-6 and TRBJ1-1, with D possibly matching TRBD1 (6 bases). The CDR3 runs to 14 residues. The ends were cut back, 0 bases at V and 6 bases at J, with 11 bases in the middle. Germline CDR1 is MNHNY and CDR2 is SVGAGI (reference sequence). CDR3 in DNA: TGTGCCAGCAGTTACTCAACAGGGCAGGCTGAAGCTTTCTTT. It specifies CASSYSTGQAEAFF.